This paragraph reports one TCR beta chain. What it recognizes is unknown. Total RNA, at least 5 micrograms per sample, was extracted from PBMCs. The data stem from a study of blood T cells in healthy people across ages. Using a J-beta primer mix together with a sample-barcoded 5' primer, a second PCR was run for about 7 to 12 cycles. TCRdb re-called the 5' RACE reads with MiXCR, one entry per CDR3 protein. The table records fewer than 800,000 distinct CDR3 sequences, roughly 20% of them present only once. Overall study results and limits: Because sorting was not performed, PBMCs prevented conclusive naive versus antigen-experienced comparison.

This clonotype was obtained from a man between 65 and 79 years old in good health. Sequenced sample: blood.

The CDR3 sequence: CASSSASGIEGTDTQYF. The CDR3 DNA reads as TGTGCCAGCAGTTCCGCTAGCGGGATTGAAGGTACAGATACGCAGTATTTT. J is TRBJ2-3 and V is TRBV28, with 9 positions matching TRBD2. CDR1 and CDR2 (germline): MDHEN, SYDVKM. V trimming: 4 bases; J trimming: 3 bases; junction bases outside the gene matches: 11. The CDR3 has 17 amino acids.